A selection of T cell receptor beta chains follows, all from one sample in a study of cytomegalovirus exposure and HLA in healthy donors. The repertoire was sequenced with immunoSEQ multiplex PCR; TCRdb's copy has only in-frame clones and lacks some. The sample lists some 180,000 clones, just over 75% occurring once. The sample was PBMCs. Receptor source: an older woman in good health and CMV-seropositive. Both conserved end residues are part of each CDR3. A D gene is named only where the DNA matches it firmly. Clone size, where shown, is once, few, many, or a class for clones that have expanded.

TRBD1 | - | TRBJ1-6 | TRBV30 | CAGTGTGVRNSPLHF | TGTGCTGGGACCGGGACAGGGGTGAGAAATTCACCCCTCCACTTT
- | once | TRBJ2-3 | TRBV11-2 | CASNRTSSDETQYF | TGTGCCAGCAACCGGACTTCCAGTGACGAGACGCAGTATTTT
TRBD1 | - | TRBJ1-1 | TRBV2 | CASVRTGGNTEAFF | TGTGCCAGCGTTAGGACAGGGGGTAACACTGAAGCTTTCTTT
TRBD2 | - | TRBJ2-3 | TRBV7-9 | CASRSSSGGVGNTQYF | TGTGCCAGCAGATCTTCTAGCGGGGGGGTTGGTAATACGCAGTATTTT
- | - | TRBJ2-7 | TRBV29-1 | CSVARERHEQYF | TGCAGCGTTGCGCGGGAACGGCACGAGCAGTACTTC
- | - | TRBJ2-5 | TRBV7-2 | CASSLAGGLGETQYF | TGTGCCAGCAGCTTAGCGGGGGGGCTGGGAGAGACCCAGTACTTC
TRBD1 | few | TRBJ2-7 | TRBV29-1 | CSVAGTGGEQYF | TGCAGCGTTGCCGGGACAGGGGGTGAGCAGTACTTC
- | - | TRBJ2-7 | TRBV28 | CASSSDNYEQYF | TGTGCCAGCAGTTCGGACAACTACGAGCAGTACTTC
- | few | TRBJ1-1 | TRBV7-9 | CASSPMSLLNTEAFF | TGTGCCAGCAGCCCCATGAGCCTTTTGAACACTGAAGCTTTCTTT
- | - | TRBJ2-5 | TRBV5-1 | CASSLVGQQETQYF | TGCGCCAGCAGCTTGGTGGGGCAGCAAGAGACCCAGTACTTC
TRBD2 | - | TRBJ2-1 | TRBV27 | CASSDLGSGSRNEQFF | TGTGCCAGCAGTGATCTCGGGAGCGGGAGCCGCAATGAGCAGTTCTTC
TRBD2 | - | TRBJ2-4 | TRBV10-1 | CASMRLARSSQYF | TGCGCCAGCATGAGACTAGCCCGTAGCAGTCAGTACTTC
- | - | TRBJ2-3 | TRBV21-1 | CASSGRDPRTDTQYF | TGTGCCAGCAGCGGGAGGGACCCCCGCACAGATACGCAGTATTTT
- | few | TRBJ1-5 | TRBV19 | CASSIDGGSGNQPQHF | TGTGCCAGTAGTATAGACGGGGGTAGCGGCAATCAGCCCCAGCATTTT
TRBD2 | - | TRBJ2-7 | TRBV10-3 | CAISRTSDEQYF | TGTGCCATCAGTCGGACTAGCGATGAGCAGTACTTC
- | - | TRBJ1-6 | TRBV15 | CATSSFDSNNSPLHF | TGTGCCACCAGCAGTTTCGACAGCAATAATTCACCCCTCCACTTT
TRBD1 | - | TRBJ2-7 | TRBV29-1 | CSVEDDRQGTYEQYF | TGCAGCGTTGAAGATGACCGACAGGGTACCTACGAGCAGTACTTC
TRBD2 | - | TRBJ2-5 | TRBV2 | CASEGTIAGETQYF | TGTGCCAGCGAAGGGACTATAGCAGGAGAGACCCAGTACTTC
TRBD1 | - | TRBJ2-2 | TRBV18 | CASSLSGTGFAGELFF | TGTGCCAGCTCGCTTTCCGGGACAGGGTTCGCCGGGGAGCTGTTTTTT
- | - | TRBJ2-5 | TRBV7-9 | CASSLMEGEETQYF | TGTGCCAGCAGCTTAATGGAGGGTGAAGAGACCCAGTACTTC
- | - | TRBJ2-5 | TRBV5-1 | CASSSFTQETQYF | TGCGCCAGCAGCTCCTTTACTCAAGAGACCCAGTACTTC
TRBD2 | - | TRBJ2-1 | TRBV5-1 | CASAPGATSGGAAEQFF | TGCGCCAGCGCTCCGGGGGCGACTAGCGGGGGGGCCGCTGAGCAGTTCTTC
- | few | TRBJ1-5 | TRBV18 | CASSPPGLQRDQPQHF | TGTGCCAGCTCACCACCGGGACTCCAGAGGGATCAGCCCCAGCATTTT
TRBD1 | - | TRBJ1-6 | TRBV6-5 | CASSYIGGQSPLHF | TGTGCCAGCAGTTACATAGGGGGCCAATCACCCCTCCACTTT
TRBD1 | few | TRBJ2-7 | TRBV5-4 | CASSRTGTGNEQYF | TGTGCCAGCAGCCGGACAGGGACCGGGAACGAGCAGTACTTC
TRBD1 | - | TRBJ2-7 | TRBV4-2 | CASSQEQGAAFEQYF | TGTGCCAGCAGCCAAGAACAGGGGGCTGCGTTTGAGCAGTACTTC
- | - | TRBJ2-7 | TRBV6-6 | CASSPRADEQYF | TGTGCCAGCAGCCCTCGAGCCGACGAGCAGTACTTC
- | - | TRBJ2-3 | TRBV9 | CASSVGRSTDTQYF | TGTGCCAGCAGCGTAGGGAGGAGCACAGATACGCAGTATTTT
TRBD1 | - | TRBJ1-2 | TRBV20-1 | CTGTGGDGYTF | TGCACCGGGACAGGCGGCGATGGCTACACCTTC
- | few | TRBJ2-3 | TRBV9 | CASSVPRDTQYF | TGTGCCAGCAGCGTACCCAGAGATACGCAGTATTTT
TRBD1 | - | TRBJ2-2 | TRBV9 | CASSVGAGGDPGELFF | TGTGCCAGCAGCGTAGGCGCAGGGGGCGATCCCGGGGAGCTGTTTTTT
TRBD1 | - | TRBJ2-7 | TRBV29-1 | CSVRPGTGEQYF | TGCAGCGTTCGCCCGGGGACAGGGGAGCAGTACTTC
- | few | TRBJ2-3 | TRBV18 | CASRPRGLSTDTQYF | TGTGCCAGCCGCCCTAGGGGTTTATCCACAGATACGCAGTATTTT
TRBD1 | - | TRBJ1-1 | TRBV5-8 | CASSLKGQGIAFF | TGTGCCAGCAGCTTGAAGGGACAGGGTATAGCTTTCTTT
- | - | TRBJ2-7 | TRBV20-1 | CSASNTYEQYF | TGCAGTGCTAGCAACACCTACGAGCAGTACTTC
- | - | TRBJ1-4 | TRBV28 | CASKGGGEKLFF | TGTGCCAGCAAGGGAGGGGGTGAAAAACTGTTTTTT
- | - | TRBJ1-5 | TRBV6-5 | CASSYSRYSNQPQHF | TGTGCCAGCAGTTACAGCAGGTATAGCAATCAGCCCCAGCATTTT
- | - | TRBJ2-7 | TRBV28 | CASSPTVSYEQYF | TGTGCCAGCAGCCCGACAGTATCCTACGAGCAGTACTTC
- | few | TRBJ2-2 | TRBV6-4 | CASSDRGGDTGELFF | TGTGCCAGCAGTGACCGAGGGGGGGACACCGGGGAGCTGTTTTTT
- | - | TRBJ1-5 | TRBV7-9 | CASSRGGSNQPQHF | TGTGCCAGCAGCCGCGGGGGGAGCAATCAGCCCCAGCATTTT
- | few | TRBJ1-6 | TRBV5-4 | CASSGSGVDSPLHF | TGTGCCAGCAGCGGGTCCGGAGTTGATTCACCCCTCCACTTT
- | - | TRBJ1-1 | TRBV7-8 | CASSLARWAGTNTEAFF | TGTGCCAGCAGCTTAGCGAGGTGGGCGGGAACGAACACTGAAGCTTTCTTT